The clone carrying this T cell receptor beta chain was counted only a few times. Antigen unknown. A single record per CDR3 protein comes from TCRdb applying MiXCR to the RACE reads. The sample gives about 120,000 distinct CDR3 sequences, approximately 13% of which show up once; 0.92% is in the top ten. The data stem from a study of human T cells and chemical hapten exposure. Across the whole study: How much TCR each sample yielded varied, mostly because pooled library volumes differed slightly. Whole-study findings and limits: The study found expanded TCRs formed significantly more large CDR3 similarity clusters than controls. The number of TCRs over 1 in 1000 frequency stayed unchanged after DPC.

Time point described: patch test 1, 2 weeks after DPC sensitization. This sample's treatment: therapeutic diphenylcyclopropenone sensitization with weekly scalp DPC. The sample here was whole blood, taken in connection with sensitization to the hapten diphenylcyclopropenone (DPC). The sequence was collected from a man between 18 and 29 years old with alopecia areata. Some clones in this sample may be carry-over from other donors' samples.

CDR3 nucleotides: TGCAGTGCCCGGGACAGGGAAGTCTCCTACGAGCAGTACTTC. Translating gives CSARDREVSYEQYF. The V and J genes are TRBV20-1 and TRBJ2-7, with 9 bases fitting TRBD1. The CDR3 length is 14 residues. V lost 6 bases, J lost 0 bases, and 6 bases stayed unmatched. Germline assignment: CDR1 DFQATT and CDR2 SNEGSKA (reference sequence).